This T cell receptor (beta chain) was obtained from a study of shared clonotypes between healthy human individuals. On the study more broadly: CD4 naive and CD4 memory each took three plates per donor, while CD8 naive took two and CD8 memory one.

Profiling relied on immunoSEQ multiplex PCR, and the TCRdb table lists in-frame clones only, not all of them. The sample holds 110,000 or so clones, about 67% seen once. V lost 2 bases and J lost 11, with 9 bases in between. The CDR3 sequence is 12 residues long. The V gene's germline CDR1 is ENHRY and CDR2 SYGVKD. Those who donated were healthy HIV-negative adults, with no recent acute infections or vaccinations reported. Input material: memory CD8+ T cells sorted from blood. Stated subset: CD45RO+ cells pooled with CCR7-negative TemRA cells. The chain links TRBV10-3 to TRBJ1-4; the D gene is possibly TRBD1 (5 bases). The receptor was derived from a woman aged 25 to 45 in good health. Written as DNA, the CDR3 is TGTGCCATCAGTGAGGAGGGGCGGAAACTGTTTTTT. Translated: CAISEEGRKLFF.